This entry lists 30 T cell receptor beta chains sequenced from one sample in a study of T cells in Graves' hyperthyroidism and ophthalmopathy. The TCR beta CDR3 regions underwent amplification using RNA transcripts as the source. Carried out on the TCR CDR3, a first-round RT-PCR used the HTBI primer set. MiXCR, run by TCRdb on the multiplex PCR reads, gives a single entry per CDR3 protein. The sample holds approximately 400,000 distinct CDR3 sequences, 15% to 18% seen once. What was sequenced was blood. The receptor set was obtained from a woman younger than 30 with Graves' hyperthyroidism that later progressed to Graves' ophthalmopathy.

This clonotype showed up many times. V is TRBV7-9 and J is TRBJ2-7; 8 bases map to TRBD1. Germline CDR1 and CDR2: SEHNR and FQNEAQ (reference sequence). V lost 3 bases and J lost 8; bases outside the gene matches: 12. The CDR3 covers 15 residues. The CDR3 bases are TGTGCCAGCAGCTTTAGAGTGGGACAGGAAGACAAGCAGTACTTC. It encodes CASSFRVGQEDKQYF.

The chain has TRBV20-1 and TRBJ2-6; the match to TRBD1 covers 9 bases. The V segment lost 3 bases and the J segment 0 bases; nucleotides outside the gene matches: 6. The V gene's germline CDR1 is DFQATT and CDR2 SNEGSKA (reference sequence). The CDR3 covers 17 residues. CDR3 nucleotides: TGCAGTGCTAGGCGGACAGGGGCCCGCTCTGGGGCCAACGTCCTGACTTTC. Its translation: CSARRTGARSGANVLTF.

This clonotype showed up many times. The V and J genes are TRBV27 and TRBJ2-1; TRBD2 matches 8 bases. CDR3 length: 12 residues. The V and J ends lost 4 bases and 9 bases, in that order; junction bases with no gene match: 2. Germline lookup yields CDR1 MNHEY and CDR2 SMNVEV (reference sequence). CDR3 nucleotides: TGTGCCAGCAGTTACAGCGGGAGTGAGCAGTTCTTC. It is translated as CASSYSGSEQFF.

This clonotype was picked up a small number of times. The chain combines TRBV5-4 with TRBJ2-5; 8 positions match TRBD1. V lost 4 bases and J lost 7; bases outside the gene matches: 9. This CDR3 comprises 14 residues. Germline loops: CDR1 SGHNT, CDR2 YYREEE (reference sequence). CDR3 coding DNA: TGTGCCAGCAGCCCGGACAGGGAGACACTGACCCAGTACTTC. Translated, it gives CASSPDRETLTQYF.

This chain joins TRBV5-1 and TRBJ1-5, with 7 bases fitting TRBD1. V lost 0 bases, J lost 3 bases, and 3 bases stayed unmatched. The CDR3 is made up of 15 amino acids. Germline assignment: CDR1 SGHRS and CDR2 YFSETQ. The CDR3 region is CASSLEGGPNQPQHF. Written as DNA, the CDR3 is TGCGCCAGCAGCTTGGAAGGGGGCCCCAATCAGCCCCAGCATTTT. Filled out from reference TRBV5-1 and TRBJ1-5, the complete variable domain reads KAGVTQTPRYLIKTRGQQVTLSCSPISGHRSVSWYQQTPGQGLQFLFEYFSETQRNKGNFPGRFSGRQFSNSRSEMNVSTLELGDSALYLCASSLEGGPNQPQHFGDGTRLSIL.

This clonotype was recorded many times. The chain uses TRBV28 and TRBJ2-7, with 12 bases that match TRBD2. Germline values: CDR1 MDHEN, CDR2 SYDVKM. Unmatched junction bases numbered 10, after V lost 1 base and J lost 0 bases. The CDR3 sequence is 19 residues long. The CDR3 sequence is CASSLSTSGRHTSSYEQYF. DNA for the CDR3: TGTGCCAGCAGTTTATCAACTAGCGGGAGGCACACCAGCTCCTACGAGCAGTACTTC.

This clonotype was found many times. The V call is TRBV18, the J call TRBJ2-4; TRBD1 matches 9 bases. Losses at the gene ends were 2 bases for V and 5 bases for J; bases not matched to a gene: 4. This CDR3 region has 15 residues. Germline V CDR1 and CDR2: KGHSH, LQKENI. The CDR3 bases are TGTGCCAGCTCACCAGGACAGGGGACAGAAAACATTCAGTACTTC. Its protein is CASSPGQGTENIQYF.

This clonotype was recorded at least ten times. The CDR3 DNA follows: TGCAGTGCTAGAGGGGGGACTAGCGGGTACGAGCAGTACTTC. This gives the protein CSARGGTSGYEQYF. This chain connects TRBV20-1 to TRBJ2-7; 12 nucleotides align to TRBD2. There are 14 residues in the CDR3. V lost 1 base, J lost 4 bases, and 2 bases stayed unmatched. CDR1 is DFQATT and CDR2 is SNEGSKA in the germline V gene (reference sequence).

This clonotype was seen repeatedly, ten times or more. The genes are TRBV11-2 and TRBJ2-7; 10 bases fit TRBD1. CDR1 is SGHAT, CDR2 FQNNGV, per germline. The CDR3 totals 16 residues. V shed 5 bases and J 5 bases; nucleotides not matched to a gene: 12. The chain's CDR3 is CASSTRSGQGYNEQYF. In DNA, the CDR3 is TGTGCCAGCAGCACCCGTTCGGGACAGGGGTACAACGAGCAGTACTTC.

V usage is TRBV28 and J usage is TRBJ2-7; 8 nucleotides match TRBD1. Germline V gene lookup returns CDR1 MDHEN and CDR2 SYDVKM. J gave up 5 bases and V 6 bases, and 6 bases lay outside the gene matches. This CDR3 has 13 residues. As DNA, the CDR3 is TGTGCCAGCAGCAGGGGGCTACGGGACGAGCAGTACTTC. It encodes CASSRGLRDEQYF.

This clonotype appeared many times. V is TRBV28 and J is TRBJ2-3; TRBD1 agrees at 7 bases. The CDR3 loop spans 15 amino acids. The ends lost 7 bases at V and 2 bases at J; junction bases unmatched: 9. Germline lookup yields CDR1 MDHEN and CDR2 SYDVKM. The CDR3 reads CASTPRQGDTDTQYF. In nucleotides, the CDR3 is TGTGCCAGCACCCCTCGGCAGGGGGACACAGATACGCAGTATTTT.

This clonotype was recorded at least ten times. The V call is TRBV27, the J call TRBJ2-1; TRBD2 agrees at 9 bases. J lost 6 bases, V lost 2 bases, and 14 bases had no gene match. The CDR3 has 18 amino acids. Germline loops: CDR1 MNHEY, CDR2 SMNVEV (reference sequence). The CDR3 protein is CASSLKVMGREGRNEQFF. The CDR3 bases are TGTGCCAGCAGTTTAAAGGTTATGGGGCGGGAGGGCCGCAATGAGCAGTTCTTC.

This clonotype has at least ten counts. The chain is built from TRBV28 and TRBJ1-5, with 7 bases identical to TRBD1. The CDR3 sequence is 14 residues long. Germline assignment: CDR1 MDHEN and CDR2 SYDVKM. Losses at the gene ends were 5 bases for V and 2 bases for J; bases not matched to a gene: 3. The CDR3 nucleotides are TGTGCCAGCAGTCGAGGGGGCGGCAATCAGCCCCAGCATTTT. The encoded protein is CASSRGGGNQPQHF.

The V and J genes are TRBV5-6 and TRBJ2-3, with 13 bases lining up with TRBD2. The V and J ends lost 0 bases and 3 bases, in that order; junction bases with no gene match: 7. Germline CDR1 is SGHDT and CDR2 is YYEEEE. The CDR3 is made up of 18 amino acids. The chain's CDR3 is CASSLERSGLAGTDTQYF. The CDR3 DNA follows: TGTGCCAGCAGCTTGGAGCGGTCGGGACTAGCGGGGACAGATACGCAGTATTTT.

V is TRBV6-4 and J is TRBJ2-7, with TRBD1 identical over 10 bases. The CDR3 extends over 16 amino acids. In germline, CDR1 is MRHNA, CDR2 SNTAGT. The trim removed 5 bases at V and 6 bases at J, leaving 13 bases unmatched. The CDR3 region is CASSSQRGTGDGEQYF. The CDR3 region has the DNA TGTGCCAGCAGTTCCCAGAGGGGGACAGGGGATGGCGAGCAGTACTTC.

The chain joins TRBV5-6 to TRBJ1-6; the D is unclear. The CDR3 runs 14 residues. The V and J ends lost 0 bases and 6 bases respectively, with 7 bases between them. Germline CDR1 reads SGHDT; CDR2 reads YYEEEE. The CDR3 coding sequence is TGTGCCAGCAGCTTGGGGGATGGTAATTCACCCCTCCACTTT. This translates into CASSLGDGNSPLHF.

The sample holds many counts of this clonotype. The chain employs TRBV7-2 and TRBJ2-7; D gene ambiguous. V lost 2 bases and J lost 2, with 10 bases in between. CDR1 and CDR2 from the germline V gene are SGHTA and FQGNSA. This CDR3 is 14 amino acids long. CDR3 sequence (DNA): TGTGCCAGCAGCTTATATGAAGGTACCTACGAGCAGTACTTC. This sequence encodes CASSLYEGTYEQYF.

At least ten counts were recorded for this clonotype. The rearrangement links TRBV27 to TRBJ1-2, with D perhaps matching TRBD1 (5 bases). CDR1 and CDR2 from the germline V gene are MNHEY and SMNVEV (reference sequence). V was clipped by 3 bases and J by 4 bases, with 9 bases between them. The CDR3 extends over 13 amino acids. As DNA, the CDR3 is TGTGCCAGCAGTTTGGGGGTTCGCTATGGCTACACCTTC. It codes for CASSLGVRYGYTF.

The sample holds a few counts of this clonotype. The gene calls are TRBV7-8 and TRBJ2-5; D unclear. The CDR3 runs to 12 residues. V lost 1 base to trimming and J lost 7 bases, with 7 bases between them. Germline V gene sequence: CDR1 SGHVS, CDR2 FQNEAQ. CDR3 nucleotides: TGTGCCAGCAGCTTAGTTGTTGGGACCCAGTACTTC. As protein: CASSLVVGTQYF.

The chain carries TRBV20-1 and TRBJ2-7; D call uncertain. Trimming cost V 4 bases and J 2 bases, with 12 bases left between them. Germline-derived CDR1 and CDR2 are DFQATT and SNEGSKA (reference sequence). The CDR3 covers 13 residues. Written as DNA, the CDR3 is TGCAGTGCTACCCCCCAAAAAACCTACGAGCAGTACTTC. As protein: CSATPQKTYEQYF.

In regard to this clonotype: A much bigger clone sits one base away, suggesting this may be a read error. The chain couples TRBV7-2 to TRBJ2-3; 12 bases line up with TRBD2. The ends lost 2 bases at V and 1 base at J; junction bases unmatched: 13. Germline assignment: CDR1 SGHTA and CDR2 FQGNSA. The CDR3 loop spans 20 amino acids. DNA of the CDR3: TGTGCCAGCAGCTTAAGTTTCGGACTAGCGGGATGGAGGGGCACAGATACGCAGTATTTT. It encodes CASSLSFGLAGWRGTDTQYF.

This clonotype was counted many times. The rearrangement links TRBV6-1 to TRBJ2-2, with D unclear. This CDR3 is built from 15 residues. CDR1 is MNHNS, CDR2 SASEGT, per germline. Trimming left V 5 bases short and J 1 base short, with 11 bases between. The CDR3 loop reads CASSYQWGNTGELFF. DNA of the CDR3: TGTGCCAGCAGTTATCAGTGGGGGAACACCGGGGAGCTGTTTTTT.

The V and J genes are TRBV9 and TRBJ2-1, with 11 bases lining up with TRBD2. The germline V gene encodes CDR1 SGDLS and CDR2 YYNGEE. This CDR3 has 15 residues. The V and J ends lost 1 base and 6 bases, in that order; junction bases with no gene match: 3. The CDR3 protein is CASSVSTSGTNEQFF. DNA of the CDR3: TGTGCCAGCAGCGTATCGACTAGCGGGACCAATGAGCAGTTCTTC.

This clonotype was counted at least ten times. The rearrangement uses TRBV28 and TRBJ2-5; 7 bases are a match to TRBD2. Unmatched junction bases numbered 12, after V lost 10 bases and J lost 1 base. The CDR3 contains 15 residues. The germline V gene has CDR1 MDHEN and CDR2 SYDVKM. As DNA, the CDR3 is TGTGCCACAAAATGGGGGGGGTCGGCCCAAGAGACCCAGTACTTC. This sequence encodes CATKWGGSAQETQYF.

This clonotype has only a few counts. This rearrangement joins TRBV20-1 to TRBJ1-1; tentative D call: TRBD1 (5 bases). CDR1 DFQATT and CDR2 SNEGSKA come from the germline V gene (reference sequence). V gave up 2 bases and J gave up 1 base, with 11 bases separating them. The CDR3 contains 14 residues. The CDR3 DNA reads TGCAGTGCTAGACCCGGGGGGGGGAACACTGAAGCTTTCTTT. It yields the protein CSARPGGGNTEAFF.

The sample holds many counts of this clonotype. The V call is TRBV7-9, the J call TRBJ2-5; D gene ambiguous. The CDR3 is 13 residues long. Trimming stripped 1 base from V and 5 bases from J, with 8 bases between. Looked up from germline, CDR1 is SEHNR and CDR2 is FQNEAQ (reference sequence). CDR3 region: CASSLVLGETQYF. CDR3 nucleotides: TGTGCCAGCAGCTTAGTACTCGGGGAGACCCAGTACTTC. Drawing the rest from reference TRBV7-9 and TRBJ2-5, the complete variable domain is DTGVSQNPRHKITKRGQNVTFRCDPISEHNRLYWYRQTLGQGPEFLTYFQNEAQLEKSRLLSDRFSAERPKGSFSTLEIQRTEQGDSAMYLCASSLVLGETQYFGPGTRLLVL.

Ten or more counts support this clonotype. The chain carries TRBV5-1 and TRBJ1-1; D not certain. The V and J ends lost 0 bases and 1 base respectively, with 7 bases between them. The CDR3 contains 14 residues. Germline V gene lookup returns CDR1 SGHRS and CDR2 YFSETQ. The DNA for the CDR3 is TGCGCCAGCAGCTTGGTGTCAGCGAACACTGAAGCTTTCTTT. This sequence encodes CASSLVSANTEAFF. Full variable domain (rest looked up from reference TRBV5-1 and TRBJ1-1): KAGVTQTPRYLIKTRGQQVTLSCSPISGHRSVSWYQQTPGQGLQFLFEYFSETQRNKGNFPGRFSGRQFSNSRSEMNVSTLELGDSALYLCASSLVSANTEAFFGQGTRLTVV.

This clonotype was found many times. V is TRBV15 and J is TRBJ2-7, with 12 bases lining up with TRBD2. Trimming at V came to 5 bases and at J to 2 bases, leaving 4 bases not matched to a gene. The CDR3 totals 15 residues. Looked up from germline, CDR1 is LNHNV and CDR2 is YYDKDF (reference sequence). This chain's CDR3 is CATSLRLAGAYEQYF. CDR3 coding DNA: TGTGCCACCAGCCTGAGACTAGCGGGAGCCTACGAGCAGTACTTC.

Worth noting for this clonotype: A much more abundant neighbour one base away suggests this may be a read error. The chain uses TRBV7-9 and TRBJ1-4, with TRBD1 identical over 8 bases. The CDR3 extends over 18 amino acids. The V gene end was trimmed by 2 bases and the J gene end by 3 bases; junction bases not matched to a gene: 11. Germline CDR1 reads SEHNR; CDR2 reads FQNEAQ (reference sequence). CDR3 nucleotide sequence: TGTGCCAGCAGCTTACCAACCAGGACAGGGACTGCTAATGAAAAACTGTTTTTT. The encoded protein is CASSLPTRTGTANEKLFF.

J is TRBJ2-1 and V is TRBV28; TRBD1 matches at 10 bases. The length of the CDR3 is 16 residues. CDR1 and CDR2 from the germline V gene are MDHEN and SYDVKM. Losses at the gene ends were 6 bases for V and 5 bases for J; bases not matched to a gene: 10. CDR3 residues: CASRPSTGTGDNEQFF. CDR3 bases: TGTGCCAGCAGGCCTTCTACCGGGACAGGGGACAATGAGCAGTTCTTC.